This is a list of T cell receptor beta chains from one sample in a study of blood T cell repertoires in COVID-19. Repertoires were generated with immunoSEQ multiplex PCR, while TCRdb's copy carries only in-frame clones and drops some. Counted here are some 89,000 clones, over 75% occurring once; the ten biggest clones make up roughly 6.6%. The sequenced material came from peripheral blood. The receptors come from a man aged 65 to 79 with acute or convalescent COVID-19. Each CDR3 is given with its conserved first and last residue. A D gene is named only where the DNA matches it firmly. Rows give clone size only sometimes, using once, few, many, or a class for an expanded clone.

d_call	j_call	clone_size	v_call	cdr3_aa	cdr3_nt
-	TRBJ1-1	-	TRBV2	CASRLSSGGGTEAFF	TGTGCCAGCAGGTTGAGCAGCGGAGGCGGCACTGAAGCTTTCTTT
TRBD1	TRBJ1-2	-	TRBV7-2	CASSSRQGQANYGYTF	TGTGCCAGCAGCTCCCGACAGGGCCAAGCTAACTATGGCTACACCTTC
-	TRBJ1-1	few	TRBV9	CASSVSSLELNTEAFF	TGTGCCAGCAGCGTAAGTAGCCTCGAATTAAACACTGAAGCTTTCTTT
-	TRBJ2-2	-	TRBV29-1	CSVLGGRVDTGELFF	TGCAGCGTTCTGGGAGGTAGGGTCGACACCGGGGAGCTGTTTTTT
-	TRBJ2-5	once	TRBV5-6	CASSEKGGETQYF	TGTGCCAGCAGCGAGAAGGGGGGGGAGACCCAGTACTTC
-	TRBJ2-1	-	TRBV9	CASSPQGFRNNEQFF	TGTGCCAGCAGCCCTCAGGGTTTTCGCAACAATGAGCAGTTCTTC
TRBD1	TRBJ1-2	-	TRBV3-1/TRBV3-2	CASSHRDRGEGGYTF	TGTGCCAGCAGCCACCGGGACAGGGGAGAGGGCGGCTACACCTTC
TRBD1	TRBJ2-3	-	TRBV6-6	CASNDRVGTDTQYF	TGTGCCAGCAACGACAGGGTCGGCACAGATACGCAGTATTTT
TRBD2	TRBJ2-5	-	TRBV7-2	CASSLAGSGGWETQYF	TGTGCCAGCAGCTTAGCTGGTAGCGGGGGGTGGGAGACCCAGTACTTC
TRBD1	TRBJ2-5	-	TRBV2	CASSGTGAQYF	TGTGCCAGCAGCGGGACAGGGGCCCAGTACTTC
TRBD2	TRBJ2-3	-	TRBV6-5	CASSLSGGSTDTQYF	TGTGCCAGCAGCCTTAGCGGGGGGTCCACAGATACGCAGTATTTT
-	TRBJ2-6	once	TRBV24-1	CATSDLQRGGANVLTF	TGTGCCACCAGTGATCTCCAACGGGGTGGGGCCAACGTCCTGACTTTC
-	TRBJ2-5	-	TRBV6-1	CASSEQFQETQYF	TGTGCCAGCAGTGAACAGTTTCAAGAGACCCAGTACTTC
TRBD1	TRBJ2-7	-	TRBV29-1	CSVEGEVGTGRYEQYF	TGCAGCGTTGAAGGGGAAGTGGGGACAGGGCGCTACGAGCAGTACTTC
TRBD2	TRBJ2-1	-	TRBV5-1	CASSGGTSGDIGEQFF	TGCGCCAGCAGCGGGGGTACTAGCGGGGATATCGGTGAGCAGTTCTTC
TRBD2	TRBJ2-1	-	TRBV5-4	CASSPKTSGGNEQFF	TGTGCCAGCAGCCCAAAGACTAGCGGGGGTAATGAGCAGTTCTTC
-	TRBJ2-7	-	TRBV4-1	CASSQVDRPTYEQYF	TGCGCCAGCAGCCAAGTCGACAGGCCAACCTACGAGCAGTACTTC
TRBD1	TRBJ1-4	-	TRBV27	CASSFGRQGRVSTNEKLFF	TGTGCCAGCAGTTTCGGAAGACAGGGGAGGGTGTCAACTAATGAAAAACTGTTTTTT
-	TRBJ2-1	-	TRBV2	CASSEQGIYNEQFF	TGTGCCAGCAGTGAACAGGGGATCTACAATGAGCAGTTCTTC
-	TRBJ2-1	-	TRBV4-2	CASSPLWRGPYNEQFF	TGTGCCAGCAGCCCCCTGTGGCGGGGCCCCTACAATGAGCAGTTCTTC
-	TRBJ2-1	once	TRBV2	CASSDTGRAPFF	TGTGCCAGCAGTGATACAGGGCGCGCCCCGTTCTTC
TRBD1	TRBJ1-3	once	TRBV28	CASSPYTTGFGNTIYF	TGTGCCAGCAGTCCCTACACGACAGGGTTCGGAAACACCATATATTTT
-	TRBJ1-5	-	TRBV12-3/TRBV12-4	CASTGEPNQPQHF	TGTGCCAGCACGGGGGAACCAAATCAGCCCCAGCATTTT
-	TRBJ2-3	-	TRBV4-1	CASSQVVLSTDTQYF	TGCGCCAGCAGCCAAGTCGTACTGAGCACAGATACGCAGTATTTT
-	TRBJ1-2	-	TRBV4-1	CASSQEQGESYGYTF	TGCGCCAGCAGCCAAGAACAAGGGGAAAGCTATGGCTACACCTTC
-	TRBJ1-5	-	TRBV5-8	CASSSQDSNQHF	TGTGCCAGCAGCTCCCAAGACAGTAACCAGCATTTT
-	TRBJ1-4	-	TRBV7-7	CASSLVVNEKLFF	TGTGCCAGCAGCTTAGTCGTTAATGAAAAACTGTTTTTT
TRBD1	TRBJ1-5	once	TRBV6-5	CASRGQGGPRQPQHF	TGTGCCAGCAGGGGACAGGGGGGACCTAGACAGCCCCAGCATTTT
TRBD1	TRBJ1-2	-	TRBV5-4	CASSLETGANYGYTF	TGTGCCAGCAGCTTGGAGACAGGGGCCAACTATGGCTACACCTTC
-	TRBJ1-5	once	TRBV4-1	CASSQVPYSNQPQHF	TGCGCCAGCAGCCAAGTTCCGTATAGCAATCAGCCCCAGCATTTT
-	TRBJ1-2	many	TRBV5-4	CASKSPGYGYTF	TGTGCCAGCAAGAGCCCTGGCTATGGCTACACCTTC
TRBD1	TRBJ1-2	-	TRBV11-1	CASSLAGQGRYGYTF	TGTGCCAGCAGCTTAGCCGGACAGGGACGGTATGGCTACACCTTC
TRBD1	TRBJ1-2	-	TRBV4-1	CASSQGTGGYGYTF	TGCGCCAGCAGCCAAGGGACAGGGGGCTATGGCTACACCTTC
-	TRBJ2-1	-	TRBV7-9	CASSLNQVNEQFF	TGTGCCAGCAGCTTAAACCAGGTCAATGAGCAGTTCTTC
TRBD1	TRBJ1-2	few	TRBV7-2	CASSLGQGGLYGYTF	TGTGCCAGCAGCTTAGGGCAGGGGGGACTCTATGGCTACACCTTC
-	TRBJ1-4	-	TRBV5-3	CARSSEVEKLFF	TGTGCCAGAAGCTCCGAGGTCGAAAAACTGTTTTTT
TRBD2	TRBJ2-3	once	TRBV7-2	CASSSVAGGFTDTQYF	TGTGCCAGCAGCTCGGTAGCGGGAGGGTTCACAGATACGCAGTATTTT
-	TRBJ1-2	-	TRBV9	CASSPGGISYGYTF	TGTGCCAGCAGCCCCGGGGGGATCAGCTATGGCTACACCTTC
-	TRBJ2-2	-	TRBV12-3/TRBV12-4	CASRLREAGELFF	TGTGCCAGCAGACTCAGGGAAGCCGGGGAGCTGTTTTTT
TRBD1	TRBJ2-2	-	TRBV28	CASRYRGQNTGELFF	TGTGCCAGCCGTTATAGGGGGCAGAACACCGGGGAGCTGTTTTTT
-	TRBJ1-1	-	TRBV30	CAGTRAGLLNTEAFF	TGTGCCGGGACCCGAGCCGGACTGTTGAACACTGAAGCTTTCTTT
TRBD1	TRBJ1-1	-	TRBV3-1/TRBV3-2	CASSYRQGTTEAFF	TGTGCCAGCAGCTATAGACAGGGGACCACTGAAGCTTTCTTT
-	TRBJ2-2	-	TRBV5-5	CASSLGGGITGELFF	TGTGCCAGCAGCTTGGGAGGAGGGATCACCGGGGAGCTGTTTTTT
TRBD1	TRBJ1-2	-	TRBV5-4	CASSTGQSLLYGYTF	TGTGCCAGCAGCACGGGACAGTCCTTACTTTATGGCTACACCTTC
TRBD2	TRBJ2-1	-	TRBV29-1	CSVENLAGVYYNEQFF	TGCAGCGTTGAAAATTTAGCGGGCGTATACTACAATGAGCAGTTCTTC
TRBD2	TRBJ2-3	once	TRBV3-1/TRBV3-2	CASSRGLATSTDTQYF	TGTGCCAGCAGCCGGGGACTAGCAACTAGCACAGATACGCAGTATTTT
-	TRBJ2-5	-	TRBV4-2	CASSQVRGTQETQYF	TGTGCCAGCAGCCAAGTGCGGGGTACCCAAGAGACCCAGTACTTC
-	TRBJ2-7	few	TRBV11-2	CASSLGELGGYEQYF	TGTGCCAGCAGCTTAGGCGAACTAGGAGGTTACGAGCAGTACTTC
TRBD1	TRBJ2-1	-	TRBV12-3/TRBV12-4	CASGYAGTGQFF	TGTGCCAGCGGGTACGCTGGGACAGGGCAGTTCTTC
TRBD1	TRBJ2-2	-	TRBV28	CASSAPGQGEGTGELFF	TGTGCCAGCAGTGCCCCGGGACAGGGGGAGGGCACCGGGGAGCTGTTTTTT
-	TRBJ2-7	-	TRBV2	CASSEEYSYEQYF	TGTGCCAGCAGTGAAGAATACTCCTACGAGCAGTACTTC
TRBD1	TRBJ1-5	once	TRBV27	CASSPSGGESNQPQHF	TGTGCCAGCAGTCCCTCAGGGGGCGAGAGCAATCAGCCCCAGCATTTT
-	TRBJ1-2	-	TRBV2	CASSPSTGYGYTF	TGTGCCAGCAGCCCCTCGACAGGTTATGGCTACACCTTC
TRBD2	TRBJ2-2	-	TRBV7-3	CASSSTSGGAKNGELFF	TGTGCCAGCAGCTCCACTAGCGGGGGGGCTAAGAACGGGGAGCTGTTTTTT
TRBD1	TRBJ2-5	-	TRBV2	CASSDRGQGGETQYF	TGTGCCAGCAGTGATCGGGGACAGGGAGGCGAGACCCAGTACTTC